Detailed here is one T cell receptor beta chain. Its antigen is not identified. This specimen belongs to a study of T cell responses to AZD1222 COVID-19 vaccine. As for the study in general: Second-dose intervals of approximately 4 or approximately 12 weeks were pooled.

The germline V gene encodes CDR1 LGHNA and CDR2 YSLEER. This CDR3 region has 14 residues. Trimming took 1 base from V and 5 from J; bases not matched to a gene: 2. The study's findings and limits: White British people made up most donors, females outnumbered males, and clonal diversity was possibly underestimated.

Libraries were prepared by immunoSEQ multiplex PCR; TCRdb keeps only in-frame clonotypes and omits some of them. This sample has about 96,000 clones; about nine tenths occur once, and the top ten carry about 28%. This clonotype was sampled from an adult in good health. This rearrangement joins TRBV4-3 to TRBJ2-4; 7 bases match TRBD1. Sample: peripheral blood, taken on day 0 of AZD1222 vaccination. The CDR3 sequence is CASSQGDSQNIQYF. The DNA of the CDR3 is TGCGCCAGCAGCCAAGGGGACAGCCAAAACATTCAGTACTTC.